This TCR beta chain comes out of a study of blood T cell repertoires in COVID-19 (dated by TCRdb to the early 2020s). Notes on the research overall: Collaborator samples came from the United States, Italy and Spain and covered acute and convalescent phases of COVID-19. The material from the prospective study consisted of cDNA or gDNA derived from T cells, B-cell-depleted T cells, or PBMCs. Deeply sampled blood TCRbeta repertoires from subjects exposed to, actively infected with, or recovered from COVID-19 were included in the dataset. A freely available public database, intended as a resource for researchers studying the immune response to SARS-CoV-2, is where the repertoires were released. The samples were drawn from two sources: the first 160 participants of the ongoing ImmuneRACE study, and 1,200 or so subjects contributed by 6 global collaborators. Sample metadata almost always included a de-identified subject ID, COVID-19 status, age in years and sex. Where HLA class I and class II types were available, the types were taken from metadata supplied by the sample provider, not from assay-based typing.

Overall results and qualifications from the work: How much clinical and demographic metadata was included differed by source and by participant, and the metadata was provided uncurated.

Remarks on this clone: What antigen it recognizes has not been identified. No base quality information exists; no much larger clone differs at one position.

The immunoSEQ Assay, a bias-controlled multiplex PCR, was used to amplify TCRbeta CDR3 regions from genomic DNA. On the authors' methods: Nucleated cell counts per sample were estimated from amplification of reference gene primers within the assay. To quantify the absolute abundance of each unique TCRbeta CDR3 rearrangement, sequence reads were collapsed and filtered. For each sample, productive Simpson clonality was calculated as the square root of Simpson's diversity index over productive rearrangements. The table comes from immuneACCESS by way of TCRdb, which keeps in-frame sequences with V and J called. Part of the clones is missing from these tables; in studies checked, under half for an unresolved V gene and the rest for unknown reasons. V and J calls and clone size come straight from that table; D and trimming were deduced from the DNA. The sample table shows 170,000 or so clones, and more than 85% are seen once. 0.53% of the sample rests with the top ten.

Each collaborating institution followed its own protocols to collect whole blood in K2EDTA tubes. For TCRbeta analysis, collaborators shipped samples in one of three forms: frozen whole blood, isolated PBMCs, or DNA extracted from either of those sample types. The sample consisted of peripheral blood. This sequence was found in a man in his forties or fifties with acute or convalescent COVID-19.

CDR3 region: CASSFLGRRAPQHF. The DNA sequence is as follows: TGTGCCAGCAGTTTCCTAGGGCGCAGGGCGCCCCAGCATTTT. The sequence links TRBV28 to TRBJ1-5; TRBD1 is a weak D gene call, 5 bases matching. The germline V gene encodes CDR1 MDHEN and CDR2 SYDVKM. Including the terminal cysteine and phenylalanine, the CDR3 comprises 14 residues. Only CDR3 DNA remains: 42 bases, in frame from the first base. V sheds 3 bases and J sheds 9 bases, leaving 15 bases between their ends.